This T cell receptor (beta chain) was retrieved from a study of T-cell memory formation after mild COVID-19. V shed 0 bases and J shed 6 bases, with 13 bases lying between them. Germline V CDR1 and CDR2: SGDLS, YYNGEE. The CDR3 is 16 residues long. This clonotype was observed a handful of times. What it binds is not known. Broader study findings: That cross-reactive memory joined was suggested by some responding clones appearing in pre-infection memory. The study found contracting CD4+ clones mainly in CM and EM and contracting CD8+ clones in EMRA. Whereas later expanders leaned CD4+, clones contracting day 15 to 85 showed a balanced CD4/CD8 makeup.

UMIs and sample barcodes were carried by the TCR alpha and TCR beta cDNA libraries that 5'RACE produced using constant-segment primers. TCRdb analysed the 5' RACE reads with MiXCR anew, one entry per CDR3 protein. Of about 200,000 distinct CDR3 sequences in the sample, about 9.2% were seen once. This receptor was obtained from a man aged 18 to 30 who had mild COVID-19 (a few samples of this study predate the infection). Cell type and time point are not known. Sequencing was done on a sample of PBMCs or a T cell subset sorted from them (not recorded which). The chain couples TRBV9 to TRBJ1-6; unclear D gene. The CDR3 coding sequence is TGTGCCAGCAGCGTAGAGCTAGGGATCCGTAATTCACCCCTCCACTTT. Residues: CASSVELGIRNSPLHF.